This TCR beta chain derives from a study of blood T cell repertoires in COVID-19. The CDR3 sequence is 15 residues long. Looked up from germline, CDR1 is MDHEN and CDR2 is SYDVKM. Trimming cost V 3 bases and J 5 bases, with 11 bases left between them. The method was immunoSEQ multiplex PCR; TCRdb's version includes in-frame clones alone and lacks a portion of them. Counted here are hundreds of thousands of clones, around 84% occurring once; the ten biggest clones make up 1% to 1.5%. The chain employs TRBV28 and TRBJ1-6; possible D gene TRBD1, 6 bases. The source material was peripheral blood. This clonotype originated in a man in his 70s with acute or convalescent COVID-19. CDR3 residues: CASSLRGTNNSPLHF. CDR3 in DNA: TGTGCCAGCAGTTTGAGGGGGACAAATAATTCACCCCTCCACTTT.